This T cell receptor (beta chain) was identified during a study of blood T cells in healthy people across ages. Looked up from germline, CDR1 is SGHTA and CDR2 is FQGNSA. The CDR3 has 16 residues. Trimming at V came to 3 bases and at J to 5 bases, leaving 6 bases not matched to a gene. PCR was performed a second time for about 6 to 12 cycles using a sample-barcoded 5' primer and a J-beta primer mix. TCRdb reanalysed the 5' RACE reads using MiXCR and keeps one entry per CDR3 protein. The sample carries over 750,000 distinct CDR3 sequences, 25% recorded once. The same sample was also used in a study of T cells of mothers and their children.

Material for sequencing was blood. The sequence was obtained from a boy younger than 18 in good health. This chain links TRBV7-2 with TRBJ2-1; 11 nucleotides agree with TRBD2. CDR3 sequence: CASSFILAGGNNEQFF. The CDR3 DNA follows: TGTGCCAGCAGCTTCATCCTAGCGGGGGGCAACAATGAGCAGTTCTTC.